This T cell receptor (beta chain) was recovered during a study of T cells in Graves' hyperthyroidism and ophthalmopathy. Background on the study: Peripheral blood was drawn at first diagnosis, prior to all treatment. Study findings and constraints: Most thyroid clonotypes with frequency above 0.001 were detected in blood.

Amplification of TCR beta CDR3 regions used RNA as the template. An initial round of RT-PCR targeting the TCR CDR3 relied on the HTBI primer set. TCRdb called the multiplex PCR reads again in MiXCR, with one record for every CDR3 protein. The table records 250,000 to 350,000 distinct CDR3 sequences, around 22% of them present only once. CDR1 and CDR2 (germline): MDHEN, SYDVKM. The V gene end was trimmed by 6 bases and the J gene end by 5 bases; junction bases not matched to a gene: 7. The CDR3 runs 15 residues. This clonotype has a count of ten or more. The antigen remains unidentified. At least 3 on the Clinical Activity Score was recorded for ophthalmopathy patients, who also had NOSPECS grade at least 4 and duration under 3 months.

The TCR originated in a man younger than 45 with Graves' ophthalmopathy. Source material: blood. The chain recombines TRBV28 with TRBJ2-5; 12 bases fit TRBD2. The chain's CDR3 is CASSQTSGSWETQYF. The DNA of the CDR3 is TGTGCCAGCAGCCAGACTAGCGGGAGTTGGGAGACCCAGTACTTC.